The T cell receptor (beta chain) described here comes from a study of immune cell composition in non-small cell lung cancer. Study results and limitations: Tumour TCR-beta clonality showed no significant link to smoking pack-years. Overall clonality, unlike maximal tumour-associated clone frequency, did not predict TIL reactivity. Squamous carcinomas (roughly 80%) more often had tumour-associated clones >0.5% than adenocarcinomas (33%).

On this clone: Its target is not known. An end of the junction does not agree with germline; a read error may underlie this.

The CDR3 consists of 14 residues. Germline CDR1 SSHAT, CDR2 FNYEAQ (reference sequence). Using immunoSEQ multiplex PCR, the repertoire was profiled, and TCRdb retains in-frame clones only, with some absent. The top ten clones hold roughly 10% of a sample with about 9,000 clones, 76% of them seen once. The sequencing input was lung tumor tissue. The TCR was taken from a human donor with non-small cell lung cancer. The genes are TRBV7-7 and TRBJ2-2; D possibly matches TRBD1 or TRBD2 (6 bases each). This CDR3 is CASSLGGLTGELFF. Written as DNA, the CDR3 is TGTGCTAGCAGCCTAGGGGGGCTCACCGGGGAGCTGTTTTTT.